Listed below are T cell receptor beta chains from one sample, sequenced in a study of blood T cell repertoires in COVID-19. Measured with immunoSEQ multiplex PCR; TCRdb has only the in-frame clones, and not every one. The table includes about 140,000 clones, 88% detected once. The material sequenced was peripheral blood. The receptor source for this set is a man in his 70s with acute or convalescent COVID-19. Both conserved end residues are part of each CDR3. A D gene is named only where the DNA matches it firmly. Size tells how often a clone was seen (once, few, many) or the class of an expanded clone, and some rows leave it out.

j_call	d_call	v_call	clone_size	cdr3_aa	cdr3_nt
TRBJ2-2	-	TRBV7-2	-	CASSLNRGANTGELFF	TGTGCCAGCAGCTTAAATCGCGGGGCGAACACCGGGGAGCTGTTTTTT
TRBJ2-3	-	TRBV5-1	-	CASSPEGGGADTQYF	TGCGCCAGCAGCCCGGAGGGAGGGGGGGCCGATACGCAGTATTTT
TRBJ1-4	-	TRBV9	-	CASSVGRSPNEKLFF	TGTGCCAGCAGCGTAGGGAGGAGCCCTAATGAAAAACTGTTTTTT
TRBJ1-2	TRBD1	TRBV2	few	CASSRLPGQGGNGYTF	TGTGCCAGCAGTCGCTTACCGGGACAGGGAGGGAATGGCTACACCTTC
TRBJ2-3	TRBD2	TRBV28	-	CASSLRVAGATQYF	TGTGCCAGCAGTTTAAGGGTAGCGGGAGCTACGCAGTATTTT
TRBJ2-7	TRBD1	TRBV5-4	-	CASGGTGVHEQYF	TGTGCCAGCGGAGGGACAGGGGTTCACGAGCAGTACTTC
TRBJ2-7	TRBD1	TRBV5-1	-	CASSSQGAGEQYF	TGCGCCAGCAGCTCACAGGGGGCTGGCGAGCAGTACTTC
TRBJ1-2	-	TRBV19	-	CASSDPFGGYYGYTF	TGTGCCAGTAGTGATCCCTTTGGGGGCTACTATGGCTACACCTTC
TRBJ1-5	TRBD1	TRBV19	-	CASKIYRGGNQPQHF	TGTGCCAGTAAAATTTACAGGGGAGGCAATCAGCCCCAGCATTTT
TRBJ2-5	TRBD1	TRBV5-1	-	CASSRLGDRGSETQYF	TGCGCCAGCAGCCGACTAGGGGACAGGGGTTCAGAGACCCAGTACTTC
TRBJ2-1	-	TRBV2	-	CASSVGSRANEQFF	TGTGCCAGCAGTGTTGGGAGTAGGGCCAATGAGCAGTTCTTC
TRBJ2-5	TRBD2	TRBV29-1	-	CSVEDRLGSGGRETQYF	TGCAGCGTTGAAGATCGTTTGGGTAGCGGGGGGAGAGAGACCCAGTACTTC
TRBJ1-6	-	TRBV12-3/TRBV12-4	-	CASSGTTSPLHF	TGTGCCAGCAGTGGGACAACATCACCCCTCCACTTT
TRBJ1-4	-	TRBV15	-	CATSRERGYYEKLFF	TGTGCCACCAGCAGAGAAAGGGGATATTATGAAAAACTGTTTTTT
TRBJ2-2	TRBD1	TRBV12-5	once	CASGLADRGYTGELFF	TGTGCTAGTGGTTTGGCGGACAGGGGTTACACCGGGGAGCTGTTTTTT
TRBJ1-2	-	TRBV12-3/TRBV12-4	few	CASRAPGGGGYTF	TGTGCCAGCAGAGCACCAGGAGGCGGTGGCTACACCTTC
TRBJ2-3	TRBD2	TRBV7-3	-	CASSLTAGGSSSTDTQYF	TGTGCCAGCAGCTTAACAGCGGGAGGCTCCTCTAGCACAGATACGCAGTATTTT
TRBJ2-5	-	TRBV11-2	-	CASSPTGTEETQYF	TGTGCCAGCAGCCCGACCGGGACTGAAGAGACCCAGTACTTC
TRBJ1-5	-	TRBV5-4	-	CASSSRPQEQPQHF	TGTGCCAGCAGCTCCCGTCCCCAGGAACAGCCCCAGCATTTT
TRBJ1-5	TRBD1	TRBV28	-	CASSSDRGVEINQPQHF	TGTGCCAGCAGTTCCGACAGGGGAGTGGAGATAAATCAGCCCCAGCATTTT
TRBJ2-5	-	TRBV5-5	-	CASSPHGETQYF	TGTGCCAGCAGCCCACACGGGGAGACCCAGTACTTC
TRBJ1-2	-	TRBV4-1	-	CASSQDSDSLFYGYTF	TGCGCCAGCAGCCAAGATTCGGACAGTCTATTCTATGGCTACACCTTC
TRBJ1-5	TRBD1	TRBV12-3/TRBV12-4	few	CASSTGQAAQHF	TGTGCCAGCAGTACCGGACAGGCGGCCCAGCATTTT
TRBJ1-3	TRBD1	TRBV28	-	CASSITGGGRGNTIYF	TGTGCCAGCAGTATCACAGGGGGCGGTAGGGGAAACACCATATATTTT
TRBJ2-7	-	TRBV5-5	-	CASSLAGTWAYEQYF	TGTGCCAGCAGCTTGGCGGGGACATGGGCCTACGAGCAGTACTTC
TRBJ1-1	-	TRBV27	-	CASTGYGVNTEAFF	TGTGCCAGCACGGGATATGGGGTGAACACTGAAGCTTTCTTT
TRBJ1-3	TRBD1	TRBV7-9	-	CASSPDRGGNTIYF	TGTGCCAGCAGCCCTGACAGGGGTGGAAACACCATATATTTT
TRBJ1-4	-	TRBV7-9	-	CASSRSGDEKLFF	TGTGCCAGCTCGAGGTCCGGGGATGAAAAACTGTTTTTT
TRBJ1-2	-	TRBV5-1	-	CASSLGHTFANYGYTF	TGCGCCAGCAGCTTGGGCCATACGTTCGCGAACTATGGCTACACCTTC
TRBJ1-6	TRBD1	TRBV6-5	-	CASSQRDSFNSPLHF	TGTGCCAGCAGCCAACGGGACAGCTTTAATTCACCCCTCCACTTT
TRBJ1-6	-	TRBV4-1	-	CASSQTAAGSYNSPLHF	TGCGCCAGCAGCCAGACGGCGGCAGGGTCCTATAATTCACCCCTCCACTTT